Listed below are T cell receptor beta chains from one sample, sequenced in a study of OX40 agonist ivuxolimab in advanced cancers. Using immunoSEQ multiplex PCR, the repertoire was profiled, and TCRdb retains in-frame clones only, with some absent. Among over 60,000 clones, roughly 87% were seen once, and the ten largest hold roughly 2%. The material sequenced was CD4+ or CD8+ T cells sorted from blood, taken in a trial of the OX40 agonist ivuxolimab. Receptor source: an adult with an advanced solid tumor such as melanoma, head and neck, liver or kidney cancer. Each CDR3 is given with its conserved first and last residue. The D gene is left open where the match is weak. Clone size, where shown, is once, few, many, or a class for clones that have expanded.

j_call v_call d_call cdr3_length clone_size cdr3_nt cdr3_aa
TRBJ1-1 TRBV11-3 - 14 - TGTGCCAGCAGCTTAGAAACAGGGAGAACTGAAGCTTTCTTT CASSLETGRTEAFF
TRBJ2-1 TRBV7-9 TRBD2 15 - TGTGCCAGCAGCTTTAGCGGGGGGGCGGTTGATGAGCAGTTCTTC CASSFSGGAVDEQFF
TRBJ2-5 TRBV29-1 - 14 few TGCAGCGCCGACTATGACAGTGGATCGGAGACCCAGTACTTC CSADYDSGSETQYF
TRBJ1-1 TRBV19 TRBD1 12 - TGTGCCAGTAGTCACAGGGGCACTGAAGCTTTCTTT CASSHRGTEAFF
TRBJ1-4 TRBV6-5 - 14 - TGTGCCAGCAGCAGTTCCGCAACTAATGAAAAACTGTTTTTT CASSSSATNEKLFF
TRBJ2-7 TRBV11-2 - 12 - TGTGCCAGCAGCCCCACTAGGACCGAGCAGTACTTC CASSPTRTEQYF
TRBJ1-2 TRBV5-1 - 16 - TGCGCCAGCAGCTATACGACCGGATACGGGGGATATGGCTACACCTTC CASSYTTGYGGYGYTF
TRBJ2-4 TRBV25-1 - 15 - TGTGCCAGCAGTGAAAACGGGGTAGCCAAAAACATTCAGTACTTC CASSENGVAKNIQYF
TRBJ1-1 TRBV5-1 - 16 - TGCGCCAGCAGACGGACCCCCGGGTCTTTGAACACTGAAGCTTTCTTT CASRRTPGSLNTEAFF
TRBJ2-7 TRBV10-3 - 14 - TGTGCCATCAGTGACTCGGGACCTTCCTACGAGCAGTACTTC CAISDSGPSYEQYF
TRBJ2-3 TRBV5-1 TRBD1 17 - TGCGCCAGCAGCTCGACAGGGGCTTCTTTTTTCTTAGATACGCAGTATTTT CASSSTGASFFLDTQYF
TRBJ1-3 TRBV7-9 - 14 once TGTGCCAGCAGCTTAAGTGACTCTGGAAACACCATATATTTT CASSLSDSGNTIYF
TRBJ2-5 TRBV9 - 12 few TGTGCCAGCAGCGGGACGCAAGAGACCCAGTACTTC CASSGTQETQYF
TRBJ1-1 TRBV9 - 15 - TGTGCCAGCAGGGGTGGAGGGGCGCGGGACACTGAAGCTTTCTTT CASRGGGARDTEAFF
TRBJ2-5 TRBV7-2 - 14 - TGTGCCAGCAGCCCCCTGGCTCTAGGAGAGACCCAGTACTTC CASSPLALGETQYF
TRBJ2-7 TRBV5-4 TRBD1 16 - TGTGCCAGCAGCCCACCCGACAGGGGCGGCTCCTACGAGCAGTACTTC CASSPPDRGGSYEQYF
TRBJ1-3 TRBV9 - 16 - TGTGCCAGCAGCGTAGATCGGGGGGCGCTTGGAAACACCATATATTTT CASSVDRGALGNTIYF
TRBJ2-2 TRBV10-3 TRBD1 15 - TGTGCCATCAGGAGCGGACAGGCGAACACCGGGGAGCTGTTTTTT CAIRSGQANTGELFF
TRBJ2-7 TRBV14 - 16 - TGTGCCAGCAGCTCATTAACTTCCCTCAACTCCTACGAGCAGTACTTC CASSSLTSLNSYEQYF
TRBJ2-2 TRBV7-3 - 16 once TGTGCCAGCAGCTTAAATTCCGGGGGGAACACCGGGGAGCTGTTTTTT CASSLNSGGNTGELFF
TRBJ1-6 TRBV5-1 - 15 - TGCGCCAGCAGCTTGGTAGGTGGAGGGGAATCACCCCTCCACTTT CASSLVGGGESPLHF
TRBJ1-2 TRBV7-2 - 13 - TGTGCCAGCAGCCCAGACCTTAACTATGGCTACACCTTC CASSPDLNYGYTF
TRBJ1-4 TRBV28 - 14 - TGTGCCAGCAGTTTCTCGGCAGGGTCCTTAGGGCTGTTTTTT CASSFSAGSLGLFF
TRBJ1-5 TRBV28 TRBD1 14 - TGTGCCAGCAGTCGCGGGACAGGGGTTCAGCCCCAGCATTTT CASSRGTGVQPQHF
TRBJ1-2 TRBV29-1 - 17 once TGCAGCGTGTCTCCCGGGCAGGGGCTAAGTACTAACTATGGCTACACCTTC CSVSPGQGLSTNYGYTF
TRBJ2-1 TRBV27 TRBD2 18 few TGTGCCAGCAGGCCCGGACTAGCGGGAGGGCCCCACATCGCTGAGCAGTTCTTC CASRPGLAGGPHIAEQFF
TRBJ1-3 TRBV10-2 - 14 - TGCGCCAGCAGTCCCGGGACCTCTGGAAACACCATATATTTT CASSPGTSGNTIYF
TRBJ1-1 TRBV29-1 - 14 - TGCAGCGCCGAGTTGGGGACGGGGGCCACTGAAGCTTTCTTT CSAELGTGATEAFF
TRBJ1-2 TRBV29-1 - 9 few TGCAGCGTTGTGGAAGGCTACACCTTC CSVVEGYTF
TRBJ2-3 TRBV19 TRBD2 15 once TGTGCCAGTAGGCTCACTAGCGGCAGCACAGATACGCAGTATTTT CASRLTSGSTDTQYF
TRBJ2-2 TRBV27 TRBD2 18 once TGTGCCAGCAAGGGGCTAGCGGGAGGGCCTATGAAGACCGGGGAGCTGTTTTTT CASKGLAGGPMKTGELFF
TRBJ1-2 TRBV28 - 16 - TGTGCCAGCAGTTTATTCCCAGGGCAGGGAGGCGATGGCTACACCTTC CASSLFPGQGGDGYTF
TRBJ1-5 TRBV6-6 - 16 few TGTGCCAGCCGAGGTGGATTGGGACTTGACAATCAGCCCCAGCATTTT CASRGGLGLDNQPQHF
TRBJ2-3 TRBV6-6 - 14 few TGTGCCAGCACCTGGGGCGGGGGCACAGATACGCAGTATTTT CASTWGGGTDTQYF
TRBJ1-3 TRBV7-6 TRBD1 16 - TGTGCCAGCAGCTTAGGAAGACAGGGCCCTGGAAACACCATATATTTT CASSLGRQGPGNTIYF
TRBJ1-3 TRBV28 - 16 - TGTGCCAGCAGTTCCCCCTCCGGGACCTCTGGAAACACCATATATTTT CASSSPSGTSGNTIYF
TRBJ2-1 TRBV18 TRBD1 15 - TGTGCCAGCTCCCCGCCGGGACAGGGAGACAATGAGCAGTTCTTC CASSPPGQGDNEQFF
TRBJ1-5 TRBV6-1 - 15 - TGTGCCAGCAGTGAGAACGGGATTCTCAATCAGCCCCAGCATTTT CASSENGILNQPQHF
TRBJ1-4 TRBV2 - 15 once TGTGCCAGCAGTGGGGTCAGGGGTACTAATGAAAAACTGTTTTTT CASSGVRGTNEKLFF
TRBJ2-1 TRBV29-1 TRBD2 14 - TGCAGCGTTGAAGATCTAGGAGCGGGAGTACGGCAGTTCTTC CSVEDLGAGVRQFF
TRBJ1-1 TRBV9 - 14 - TGTGCCAGCAGCGGTGAATTCACAGGCGACGCAGCTTTCTTT CASSGEFTGDAAFF
TRBJ2-1 TRBV11-2 - 15 - TGTGCCAGCAGCCCGGGCCGGAGCTCCTACAATGAGCAGTTCTTC CASSPGRSSYNEQFF
TRBJ2-5 TRBV11-2 - 11 - TGTGCCAGCAGCTCCCAACAGACCCAGTACTTC CASSSQQTQYF
TRBJ2-1 TRBV5-1 TRBD2 15 - TGCGCCAGCAGCTTTCTAGCGGGCTCCTACAATGAGCAGTTCTTC CASSFLAGSYNEQFF
TRBJ1-1 TRBV7-9 - 12 - TGTGCCAGCAGCTTACAGTACACTGAAGCTTTCTTT CASSLQYTEAFF
TRBJ1-1 TRBV5-8 - 15 few TGTGCCAGCAGCTTGGACCGCCATGCAAACACTGAAGCTTTCTTT CASSLDRHANTEAFF
TRBJ2-7 TRBV14 - 15 - TGTGCCAGCAGAGCTTCAGGGGCCGCCCGGTGGGAGCAGTACTTC CASRASGAARWEQYF
TRBJ1-1 TRBV7-8 - 15 once TGTGCCAGCAGCTTAGTGGGGCTCGGGAACACTGAAGCTTTCTTT CASSLVGLGNTEAFF
TRBJ2-3 TRBV25-1 TRBD2 17 once TGTGCCAGCAGTGAAGGGCGCGGGGGGACGTTCGGAGATACGCAGTATTTT CASSEGRGGTFGDTQYF
TRBJ1-6 TRBV19 TRBD1 15 - TGTGCCAGTAGTATCCGGGACAGGGGTAATTCACCCCTCCACTTT CASSIRDRGNSPLHF
TRBJ2-2 TRBV2 - 13 - TGTGCCAGCAGTTTTTCAGGGGCCGGGGAGCTGTTTTTT CASSFSGAGELFF
TRBJ2-1 TRBV7-2 TRBD2 15 - TGTGCCAGCAGGTTAGGGACTAGCTCCTACAATGAGCAGTTCTTC CASRLGTSSYNEQFF
TRBJ2-1 TRBV5-1 - 14 - TGCGCCAGCAGCCCCGGACAGAATTACAATGAGCAGTTCTTC CASSPGQNYNEQFF
TRBJ1-2 TRBV27 - 14 once TGTGCCAGCAGTTCACCCCAGCACAACTATGGCTACACCTTC CASSSPQHNYGYTF
TRBJ2-2 TRBV28 - 16 - TGTGCCAGCAGTTTATGGGGAACCCCGGGCACCGGGGAGCTGTTTTTT CASSLWGTPGTGELFF